The clone carrying this T cell receptor (beta chain) was seen once. The sample belongs to a study of lymphopenia after photon versus proton radiotherapy. TCRdb's copy holds only in-frame clones and misses some; the assay was immunoSEQ multiplex PCR. The table has some 30,000 clones, about 91% seen once; the top ten hold approximately 50%. The CDR3 runs to 13 residues. Germline V CDR1 and CDR2: SGHTA, FQGTGA. V lost 3 bases and J 5 bases, leaving 10 bases between the germline ends. The sequence was obtained from a woman aged 55-69 years with cholangiocarcinoma. Some clones in this sample may be carry-over from other donors' samples. The chain uses TRBV7-3 and TRBJ1-1, with D possibly being TRBD1 (6 bases). The specimen comprised peripheral blood, sampled from a patient treated with proton-based radiotherapy. Written as DNA, the CDR3 is TGTGCCAGCAGCTTGCAGGGGCGTACTGAAGCTTTCTTT. Its protein product is CASSLQGRTEAFF.